This TCR beta chain was found in a study of blood T cell repertoires in COVID-19. Study background: Researchers got acute and convalescent COVID-19 samples from the United States, Italy and Spain. In each case, the material was cDNA or gDNA derived from T cells, B-cell-depleted T cells, or PBMCs.

The V gene's germline CDR1 is LGHNA and CDR2 YNFKEQ. Trimming removed 4 bases from V and 6 bases from J; junction bases left unmatched: 11. CDR3 size: 16 residues. Original handling: Using reference gene primer amplification, nucleated cell counts were estimated. Sequencing used immunoSEQ multiplex PCR; TCRdb keeps in-frame clones, though not all of them. The DNA was the basis for D and trimming; V, J and clone size are from that table. The table includes hundreds of thousands of clones, over 75% detected once. The sample consisted of peripheral blood. The receptor was isolated from a human donor in a cohort sampled during active COVID-19. This chain connects TRBV4-2 to TRBJ1-4; 7 bases fit TRBD1. Here the CDR3 DNA reads TGTGCCAGCAGCCCCCTAACAGGGGTAACGGATGAAAAACTGTTTTTT. Translation: CASSPLTGVTDEKLFF.